The T cell receptor beta chain under discussion was sequenced for a study of human T cells and chemical hapten exposure. Study-wide background: Sensitization involved placing 2% DPC onto an approximately 2 cm by approximately 2 cm region of upper inner arm skin.

This clonotype was counted between two and nine times. Its target is unknown. Germline loops: CDR1 LGHNA, CDR2 YNFKEQ. The CDR3 sequence is 18 residues long. Germline trimming cut 1 base from V and 1 base from J; bases unmatched to any gene: 13. Study-wide results and limits: Expanded TCRs were compared with controls, and the expanded TCRs formed significantly more large CDR3 similarity clusters. TCRs exceeding a frequency of 1 in 1000 stayed unchanged under DPC sensitization.

The time point: pre-sensitization, week 0. Documented treatment: therapeutic diphenylcyclopropenone sensitization with weekly scalp DPC. TCRdb independently ran MiXCR on the RACE reads; one entry per CDR3 protein. Among 380,000 or so distinct CDR3 sequences listed, 4.5% to 5.5% were seen once. The sequence derives from a woman between 18 and 30 years old with alopecia areata. Some clones in this sample may be carry-over from other donors' samples. The material sequenced was whole blood, taken in connection with sensitization to the hapten diphenylcyclopropenone (DPC). V gene TRBV4-2 combines with J gene TRBJ2-7; 7 bases are a match to TRBD1. The CDR3 protein is CASSQVLLGTGASYEQYF. The CDR3 nucleotides are TGTGCCAGCAGCCAAGTTCTTTTAGGTACAGGGGCGTCCTACGAGCAGTACTTC.